A single sample gave rise to the 12 T cell receptor beta chains below, sequenced in a study of T-cell memory formation after mild COVID-19. One entry per CDR3 protein, called by TCRdb with MiXCR from the 5' RACE reads. The top ten clones hold around 11% of a sample with 450,000 to 700,000 distinct CDR3 sequences, approximately 19% of them seen once. The specimen was PBMCs or a T cell subset sorted from them (not recorded which). All receptors come from an adult woman who had mild COVID-19 (a few samples of this study predate the infection). Cell type and time point are not known.

J is TRBJ1-4 and V is TRBV3-1, with 7 bases aligning to TRBD1. Per the germline V gene, CDR1 is LGHDT and CDR2 is YNNKEL (reference sequence). The CDR3 has 17 residues. J was trimmed by 5 bases and V by 1 base; bases with no gene match: 10. CDR3 residues: CASSQATLQGYNEKLFF. As DNA, the CDR3 is TGTGCCAGCAGCCAAGCTACACTACAGGGGTACAATGAAAAACTGTTTTTT.

The chain couples TRBV30 to TRBJ2-7; TRBD2 matches 8 bases. In germline, CDR1 is GTSNPN, CDR2 SVGIG (reference sequence). This CDR3 region has 15 residues. With V trimmed by 0 bases and J by 0 bases, 4 bases remained unmatched. In DNA, the CDR3 is TGTGCCTGGAGTGTCGGGGGGGCCTTCTCCTACGAGCAGTACTTC. Its protein product is CAWSVGGAFSYEQYF.

This clonotype was counted a few times. The V and J genes are TRBV29-1 and TRBJ2-1, with D possibly TRBD1 on 5 matching bases. Trimming pared 0 bases from V and 9 bases from J, leaving 24 bases between. This CDR3 has 17 residues. Germline loops: CDR1 SQVTM, CDR2 ANQGSEA. This CDR3 is CSVEDPGLWLFRGEQFF. CDR3 bases: TGCAGCGTTGAAGATCCGGGTTTGTGGCTATTTAGGGGTGAGCAGTTCTTC.

The V gene is TRBV6-6, the J gene TRBJ2-3; D possibly corresponds to TRBD1 (6 bases). V lost 5 bases and J 2 bases, leaving 14 bases between the germline ends. In germline, CDR1 is MNHNY, CDR2 SVGAGI (reference sequence). This CDR3 comprises 15 residues. The CDR3 loop is CASSKLGGDTDTQYF. The CDR3 nucleotides read TGTGCCAGCAGTAAGCTAGGGGGAGACACAGATACGCAGTATTTT.

The V call is TRBV10-3, the J call TRBJ2-2; TRBD2 might be the D (7 bases). The CDR3 extends over 15 amino acids. CDR1 is ENHRY, CDR2 SYGVKD, per germline. The V and J ends lost 11 bases and 6 bases respectively, with 22 bases between them. The CDR3 spells CAVGGPGKEAGELFF. In nucleotides, the CDR3 is TGTGCCGTCGGGGGGCCCGGAAAAGAAGCCGGGGAGCTGTTTTTT.

Worth noting for this clonotype: Lacking the conserved final phenylalanine or tryptophan, this CDR3 likely reflects a read error. The chain is built from TRBV2 and TRBJ1-2; possibly TRBD1 for D (6 bases). This CDR3 region has 12 residues. V lost 6 bases, J lost 5 bases, and 10 bases lay in between. The germline CDR1 and CDR2 sequences are SNHLY and FYNNEI. The CDR3 protein is CASRGQEYGYTL. The CDR3 DNA reads TGTGCCAGCAGGGGACAAGAGTATGGCTACACCTTA.

This chain joins TRBV20-1 and TRBJ1-1, with D perhaps matching TRBD1 (5 bases). The germline CDR1 and CDR2 sequences are DFQATT and SNEGSKA (reference sequence). This CDR3 has 15 amino acids. CDR3 bases: TGCAGCGCCCGGACGGGACGCGTCCTAAACACTGAAGCTTTCTTT. Its protein is CSARTGRVLNTEAFF.

The table lists this clonotype with a few counts. J is TRBJ1-5 and V is TRBV29-1; D not certain. Per the germline V gene, CDR1 is SQVTM and CDR2 is ANQGSEA. The CDR3 has 13 amino acids. V was trimmed by 5 bases and J by 3 bases, leaving 11 bases between them. The DNA of the CDR3 is TGCAGCGTTAAAAAGGGATTCAATCAGCCCCAGCATTTT. Translation: CSVKKGFNQPQHF.

The rearrangement links TRBV11-1 to TRBJ2-3, with 8 nucleotides matching TRBD1. V gave up 0 bases and J gave up 2 bases; unmatched junction bases: 4. The length of the CDR3 is 16 residues. Germline V gene data show CDR1 as SGHAT and CDR2 as FQDESV (reference sequence). CDR3 region: CASSLARGLDTDTQYF. CDR3 bases: TGTGCCAGCAGCTTAGCCAGGGGGCTGGACACAGATACGCAGTATTTT.

This clonotype was detected only a few times. This chain connects TRBV11-3 to TRBJ2-1; D perhaps matches TRBD2 (5 bases). Trimming shortened V by 5 bases and J by 7 bases, and 12 bases separated the two germline ends. The germline gives CDR1 SGHNT, CDR2 YENEEA. The CDR3 totals 13 residues. The CDR3 DNA reads TGTGCCAGCAGCCCGATGGACTGGAATGAGCAGTTCTTC. Translation: CASSPMDWNEQFF.

This clonotype has just a few counts. The chain employs TRBV4-2 and TRBJ2-4; a weak D match, TRBD1 (5 bases). Germline V gene data show CDR1 as LGHNA and CDR2 as YNFKEQ. CDR3 length: 15 residues. Trimming took off 0 bases at V and 2 bases at J, with 8 bases between the two ends. The CDR3 sequence is CASSQDQGTKNIQYF. The CDR3 nucleotides are TGTGCCAGCAGCCAAGATCAGGGAACCAAAAACATTCAGTACTTC.

This clonotype appeared many times. V is TRBV19 and J is TRBJ2-7; D might be TRBD2 (6 bases). Germline V lookup: CDR1 LNHDA, CDR2 SQIVND (reference sequence). Trimming cost V 1 base and J 2 bases, with 12 bases left between them. The CDR3 is made up of 15 amino acids. The CDR3 nucleotides read TGTGCCAGTAGTATAGGTTCGGCGGGAACCTACGAGCAGTACTTC. This gives the protein CASSIGSAGTYEQYF.